This passage covers 27 T cell receptor beta chains from one sample sequenced in a study of response to subunit inactivated influenza vaccine. TCRdb independently ran MiXCR on the RT-PCR reads; one entry per CDR3 protein. The data contain about 190,000 distinct CDR3 sequences, over 13% of them seen just once; the ten biggest clones take up approximately 27%. Specimen: CD8+ T cells sorted from PBMCs, collected 5 to 6 days after vaccination. The receptors derive from a man in his forties or fifties who received an inactivated influenza vaccine.

J is TRBJ2-1 and V is TRBV28, with no clear D. Germline values: CDR1 MDHEN, CDR2 SYDVKM. V was cut by 1 base and J by 9 bases, with 7 bases left in between. This CDR3 contains 12 residues. The CDR3 DNA sequence: TGTGCCAGCAGTTTATATCTGGCTGAGCAGTTCTTC. Its translation: CASSLYLAEQFF.

The chain combines TRBV6-5 with TRBJ2-5; D is unresolved. The CDR3 extends over 12 amino acids. Looked up from germline, CDR1 is MNHEY and CDR2 is SVGAGI. V shed 5 bases and J shed 7 bases, with 11 bases lying between them. CDR3 loop: CASSKNGATQYF. The DNA of the CDR3 is TGTGCCAGCAGTAAAAACGGTGCGACCCAGTACTTC.

This clonotype was seen more than once but under ten times. The rearrangement joins TRBV27 to TRBJ1-6; no definite D call. V lost 3 bases and J lost 0, with 3 bases in between. Germline-derived CDR1 and CDR2 are MNHEY and SMNVEV (reference sequence). This CDR3 spans 14 amino acids. CDR3 coding DNA: TGTGCCAGCAGTTTGAGCTCCTATAATTCACCCCTCCACTTT. Its protein is CASSLSSYNSPLHF.

This chain uses TRBV7-6 with TRBJ2-5; D is uncertain. Trimming left V 2 bases short and J 1 base short, with 14 bases between. Germline V gene sequence: CDR1 SGHVS, CDR2 FNYEAQ. The CDR3 is 16 amino acids. In DNA, the CDR3 is TGTGCCAGCAGCTTAACCCCTACAGCAATCCAAGAGACCCAGTACTTC. This encodes CASSLTPTAIQETQYF.

This clonotype was observed a handful of times. The rearrangement links TRBV20-1 to TRBJ2-1, with 7 bases identical to TRBD2. Trimming cost V 3 bases and J 3 bases; bases outside gene matches: 8. Germline V lookup: CDR1 DFQATT, CDR2 SNEGSKA (reference sequence). This CDR3 contains 15 residues. The CDR3 region has the DNA TGCAGTGCTAGCGGACCGGGAGGAATCTACAATGAGCAGTTCTTC. Its protein is CSASGPGGIYNEQFF.

The J gene is TRBJ2-7, the V gene TRBV20-1, with TRBD1 matching over 7 bases. This CDR3 region has 13 residues. Trimming cost V 6 bases and J 1 base; bases outside gene matches: 6. Germline CDR1 reads DFQATT; CDR2 reads SNEGSKA (reference sequence). CDR3 amino acids: CSAYSGGSYEQYF. In nucleotides, the CDR3 is TGCAGTGCCTACTCAGGGGGATCCTACGAGCAGTACTTC.

This clonotype showed up just a few times. The V gene is TRBV29-1, the J gene TRBJ2-7; D is perhaps TRBD1 (6 bases). Germline V CDR1 and CDR2: SQVTM, ANQGSEA. V was trimmed by 3 bases and J by 1 base, leaving 10 bases between them. This CDR3 spans 13 amino acids. CDR3 DNA: TGCAGCGTTGAGACGGGACAATCCTACGAGCAGTACTTC. It encodes CSVETGQSYEQYF.

The chain joins TRBV10-3 to TRBJ2-7; D tentatively fits TRBD1 or TRBD2 (5 bases each). This CDR3 contains 16 residues. V dropped 0 bases and J dropped 5 bases, with 17 bases sitting between them. The germline V gene has CDR1 ENHRY and CDR2 SYGVKD. CDR3 in amino acids: CAISESLTEGPNEQYF. As DNA, the CDR3 is TGTGCCATCAGTGAGTCGCTAACCGAGGGACCCAACGAGCAGTACTTC.

This clonotype was observed a handful of times. This sequence joins TRBV12-3 or TRBV12-4 and TRBJ2-1, with a possible D match to TRBD1 (7 bases). CDR3 length: 15 residues. Trimming cost V 0 bases and J 6 bases, with 12 bases left between them. CDR3 sequence (DNA): TGTGCCAGCAGTTTAGCGAGCCAGGGGGGCAATGAGCAGTTCTTC. Its protein is CASSLASQGGNEQFF.

This clonotype has at least ten counts. The gene calls are TRBV12-3 or TRBV12-4 and TRBJ2-5, with TRBD1 as a possible D gene (5 bases). Trimming cost V 2 bases and J 5 bases, with 9 bases left between them. This CDR3 is 13 amino acids long. The CDR3: CASSLIQDETQYF. The DNA for the CDR3 is TGTGCCAGCAGTTTAATACAGGACGAGACCCAGTACTTC.

This clonotype was counted at least ten times. This chain connects TRBV29-1 to TRBJ2-7; 8 bases align to TRBD1. Germline-derived CDR1 and CDR2 are SQVTM and ANQGSEA. Trimming cost V 6 bases and J 0 bases; bases outside gene matches: 4. The CDR3 is made up of 13 amino acids. CDR3 region: CSVVRGLSYEQYF. The CDR3 DNA reads as TGCAGCGTGGTCAGGGGGCTCTCCTACGAGCAGTACTTC.

This clonotype has just a few counts. The chain employs TRBV12-3 or TRBV12-4 and TRBJ1-6, with D maybe TRBD1 (6 bases). Trimming stripped 5 bases from V and 2 bases from J, with 10 bases between. The length of the CDR3 is 15 residues. CDR3 nucleotide sequence: TGTGCCAGCAGTATCCGGGACACCTATAATTCACCCCTCCACTTT. Its protein product is CASSIRDTYNSPLHF.

The chain combines TRBV6-5 with TRBJ2-2, with TRBD1 matching 7 bases. This CDR3 comprises 16 residues. In germline, CDR1 is MNHEY, CDR2 SVGAGI. V shed 7 bases, J shed 4 bases, and the junction held 12 bases outside the gene matches. In nucleotides, the CDR3 is TGTGCCAGCATTTCCCCTGGGACAGCTAGCACCGGGGAGCTGTTTTTT. It translates to CASISPGTASTGELFF.

This clonotype was detected only a few times. The chain joins TRBV12-3 or TRBV12-4 to TRBJ2-1; D is unresolved. CDR3 length: 14 residues. With 0 bases removed from V and 7 bases from J, the gap between germline ends came to 10 bases. This CDR3 reads CASSLASTRNEQFF. The CDR3, as DNA: TGTGCCAGCAGTTTAGCTTCAACGAGGAATGAGCAGTTCTTC.

This clonotype came up many times. The rearrangement joins TRBV29-1 to TRBJ1-2; no clear D. Germline values: CDR1 SQVTM, CDR2 ANQGSEA. Trimming removed 4 bases at V and 8 bases at J, with 14 bases between. The CDR3 length is 12 residues. The CDR3 loop reads CSVGEPERGYTF. In DNA form, the CDR3 reads TGCAGCGTTGGGGAACCCGAACGCGGCTACACCTTC. The full variable domain, in which reference TRBV29-1 and TRBJ1-2 provide the parts outside the CDR3, is SAVISQKPSRDICQRGTSLTIQCQVDSQVTMMFWYRQQPGQSLTLIATANQGSEATYESGFVIDKFPISRPNLTFSTLTVSNMSPEDSSIYLCSVGEPERGYTFGSGTRLTVV.

As concerns this clonotype: A single base separates this from a much larger clone, so it may be a read error. The rearrangement joins TRBV29-1 to TRBJ2-2; 10 positions match TRBD1. Germline values: CDR1 SQVTM, CDR2 ANQGSEA. This CDR3 has 15 amino acids. This CDR3 is CRARRDRGGTGELFF. The DNA for the CDR3 is TGCAGAGCTCGCCGGGACAGGGGAGGAACCGGGGAGCTGTTTTTT.

The chain is built from TRBV5-1 and TRBJ2-1; 13 nucleotides agree with TRBD2. The V gene's germline CDR1 is SGHRS and CDR2 YFSETQ. The CDR3 sequence is 18 residues long. The ends lost 4 bases at V and 1 base at J; junction bases unmatched: 8. The CDR3 nucleotides are TGCGCCAGCAGCCATAAACTAGCGGGGGGGCTATCCTACAATGAGCAGTTCTTC. It encodes CASSHKLAGGLSYNEQFF.

The chain combines TRBV6-1 with TRBJ2-5, with 10 bases that match TRBD1. The CDR3 extends over 13 amino acids. The V gene's germline CDR1 is MNHNS and CDR2 SASEGT. V shed 7 bases and J 9 bases; nucleotides not matched to a gene: 8. CDR3 residues: CASTGQGDRSQYF. The CDR3 DNA reads TGTGCCAGCACTGGACAGGGGGACAGATCCCAGTACTTC.

The V and J genes are TRBV15 and TRBJ2-7, with D unclear. Looked up from germline, CDR1 is LNHNV and CDR2 is YYDKDF (reference sequence). The CDR3 contains 14 residues. V was cut by 3 bases and J by 0 bases, with 9 bases left in between. The CDR3 nucleotides read TGTGCCACCAGCAGTAGACTGGACTCCTACGAGCAGTACTTC. Encoded protein: CATSSRLDSYEQYF.

This chain uses TRBV28 with TRBJ1-2; no clear D gene. V shed 3 bases and J shed 4 bases, with 12 bases lying between them. This CDR3 has 14 residues. Looked up from germline, CDR1 is MDHEN and CDR2 is SYDVKM. CDR3 in amino acids: CASSFLGRGYGYTF. The CDR3 DNA reads TGTGCCAGCAGTTTCTTGGGGAGAGGCTATGGCTACACCTTC.

J is TRBJ2-2 and V is TRBV6-2 or TRBV6-3; tentative D call: TRBD2 (6 bases). Looked up from germline, CDR1 is MNHEY and CDR2 is SVGEGT. The CDR3 consists of 16 residues. The V end lost 4 bases, the J end lost 3 bases, and 15 bases lay between the germline ends. CDR3 sequence reads: CASSWSSEGYTGELFF. The CDR3 DNA reads TGTGCCAGCAGTTGGTCTAGCGAAGGGTACACCGGGGAGCTGTTTTTT.

This clonotype was recorded many times. This chain links TRBV12-3 or TRBV12-4 with TRBJ2-1, with TRBD1 as a possible D gene (6 bases). The CDR3 loop spans 14 amino acids. The ends were cut back, 1 base at V and 9 bases at J, with 13 bases in the middle. The CDR3 bases are TGTGCCAGCAGTTTAGTGACGACAGGATCTGAGCAGTTCTTC. Translated: CASSLVTTGSEQFF.

This clonotype turned up a few times. The chain combines TRBV7-9 with TRBJ2-5; D might be TRBD1 (6 bases). CDR1 SEHNR and CDR2 FQNEAQ come from the germline V gene (reference sequence). The CDR3 length is 16 residues. Trimming took 5 bases from V and 1 from J, leaving 17 bases between them. The CDR3 coding sequence is TGTGCCAGCAGCGCCACTCGGACAGACTTCCAAGAGACCCAGTACTTC. This sequence encodes CASSATRTDFQETQYF.

This clonotype turned up a few times. The chain couples TRBV19 to TRBJ1-2, with D perhaps TRBD1 (6 bases). This CDR3 has 11 residues. Looked up from germline, CDR1 is LNHDA and CDR2 is SQIVND (reference sequence). The ends were cut back, 8 bases at V and 6 bases at J, with 10 bases in the middle. The CDR3 DNA reads TGTGCCAGTCTCGGGACAAATGGCTACACCTTC. Residues: CASLGTNGYTF.

The sample holds a few counts of this clonotype. The V call is TRBV28, the J call TRBJ1-1; 7 nucleotides align to TRBD1. The ends lost 2 bases at V and 5 bases at J; junction bases unmatched: 8. The germline gives CDR1 MDHEN, CDR2 SYDVKM. CDR3 length: 15 residues. This chain's CDR3 is CASSLPRTGWTEAFF. The CDR3 nucleotides are TGTGCCAGCAGTTTACCTAGGACAGGTTGGACTGAAGCTTTCTTT.

This clonotype was seen a handful of times. The gene calls are TRBV30 and TRBJ2-1; maybe TRBD2 (6 bases). The CDR3 is 14 residues long. Per germline, CDR1 GTSNPN and CDR2 SVGIG (reference sequence). Trimming stripped 4 bases from V and 8 bases from J, with 18 bases between. The CDR3 sequence: CAWTSGVHFDEQFF. The DNA of the CDR3 is TGTGCCTGGACGTCGGGAGTGCATTTTGATGAGCAGTTCTTC.

This clonotype turned up a few times. The J gene is TRBJ2-7, the V gene TRBV7-2; D is unresolved. The CDR3 consists of 14 residues. Per germline, CDR1 SGHTA and CDR2 FQGNSA. The V end lost 4 bases, the J end lost 4 bases, and 14 bases lay between the germline ends. The CDR3 here is CASSWSTEPYEQYF. The CDR3 nucleotides are TGTGCCAGCAGCTGGTCCACGGAACCTTACGAGCAGTACTTC.